This is a list of T cell receptor beta chains from one sample in a study of cytomegalovirus exposure and HLA in healthy donors. This table comes from immunoSEQ multiplex PCR, and its TCRdb copy is limited to in-frame clones, with some not included. There are tens of thousands of clones in the sample; about four fifths occur only once, and roughly 32% lies in the top ten. Material: PBMCs. The receptors come from a man aged 50 to 59 in good health and CMV-seropositive. Both conserved end residues are part of each CDR3. The D gene is left open where the match is weak. A row's size may be missing; if present it is once, few, many or a size class.

CDR3 DNA	CDR3 protein	V gene	J gene	clone size	D gene
TGTGCCAGCTCACCAGTCGGGGCAGGGACTGGGGAGACCCAGTACTTC	CASSPVGAGTGETQYF	TRBV18	TRBJ2-5	-	-
TGTGCCAGCAGTGTCCGGGGGGGGTGGACCGGGGAGCTGTTTTTT	CASSVRGGWTGELFF	TRBV2	TRBJ2-2	-	TRBD2
TGTGCCAGCAGTGAAGGGCTGAGCACAGATACGCAGTATTTT	CASSEGLSTDTQYF	TRBV2	TRBJ2-3	-	-
TGTGCCAGCAGTGACCCGGGACAGGTAGAGCAGTACTTC	CASSDPGQVEQYF	TRBV6-4	TRBJ2-7	-	TRBD1
TGCGCCAGCAGCTTGGGGGGGCGGGTCCAAGAGACCCAGTACTTC	CASSLGGRVQETQYF	TRBV5-1	TRBJ2-5	few	-
TGTGCCAGCAGCTTAGACAGGGACAACGAGCAGTACTTC	CASSLDRDNEQYF	TRBV7-9	TRBJ2-7	once	-
TGTGCCAGCAGCTTAGAACAAGACGGGGAGCTGTTTTTT	CASSLEQDGELFF	TRBV7-2	TRBJ2-2	-	-
TGTGCCCATGAGCGGCAGGGCGGGAGCTCCTATAATTCACCCCTCCACTTT	CAHERQGGSSYNSPLHF	TRBV30	TRBJ1-6	-	-
TGTGCCAGCAGCTCATCCGGGACTAGCGGTAACTACGAGCAGTACTTC	CASSSSGTSGNYEQYF	TRBV7-2	TRBJ2-7	-	TRBD2
TGTGCTAGTGGTTCCGGGACAGGGCTTTATAGCAATCAGCCCCAGCATTTT	CASGSGTGLYSNQPQHF	TRBV12-5	TRBJ1-5	-	TRBD1
TGTGCCAGCTCATCGGGGCAGGGGAGCATCAAGCCCCAGCATTTT	CASSSGQGSIKPQHF	TRBV18	TRBJ1-5	-	-
TGTGCCAGCAGGCGAGGACAGACCGGGGCCAACGGCCTGACTTTC	CASRRGQTGANGLTF	TRBV6-6	TRBJ2-6	-	-
TGCGCCAGCAGCTTGATGGGGGGGCGCGGATCCTATAATTCACCCCTCCACTTT	CASSLMGGRGSYNSPLHF	TRBV5-1	TRBJ1-6	-	-
TGTGCCAGCAGGGCACTAGCGGGAGTGGGTGAGCAGTGCTTC	CASRALAGVGEQCF	TRBV2	TRBJ2-7	-	TRBD2
TGCAGTGCTAACGGAGGAGATACGCAGTATTTT	CSANGGDTQYF	TRBV20-1	TRBJ2-3	-	-
TGTGCCAGCAGCTTAACCGGACAGGGAGGGGAGACCCAGTACTTC	CASSLTGQGGETQYF	TRBV7-9	TRBJ2-5	-	-
TGTGCCATCAGTCCAGGGTTTAACGACGCTGAAGCTTTCTTT	CAISPGFNDAEAFF	TRBV10-3	TRBJ1-1	once	-
TGTGCCAGCAGTTTCGGACTAGCTGGGGATGAGCAGTTCTTC	CASSFGLAGDEQFF	TRBV6-4	TRBJ2-1	-	TRBD2
TGTGCCAGCAGTACGTCTCCCCCCAGGGTTGTAGCTTTCTTT	CASSTSPPRVVAFF	TRBV2	TRBJ1-1	once	-
TGTGCCAGCAGCTTAGCGGTGCAGGGGGCATATGGCTACACCTTC	CASSLAVQGAYGYTF	TRBV7-9	TRBJ1-2	-	TRBD1
TGTGCCAGCAGCTTGGGACTAGCGGACGTCATGCGCACCGGGGAGCTGTTTTTT	CASSLGLADVMRTGELFF	TRBV7-2	TRBJ2-2	-	TRBD2
TGTGCCAGTAGTATCGGGGGGAGTCGGTATGGTGGCTACACCTTC	CASSIGGSRYGGYTF	TRBV19	TRBJ1-2	-	-
TGTGCCAGCAGTTTAGGGACAGTCAACGAGCAGTACTTC	CASSLGTVNEQYF	TRBV27	TRBJ2-7	-	TRBD1
TGCGCCAGCAGCTTGGCCGGGGGGATTGAGACCCAGTACTTC	CASSLAGGIETQYF	TRBV5-1	TRBJ2-5	-	TRBD2
TGTGCCTGGAGTGTCGCGACAGGGACAGACTATGGCTACACCTTC	CAWSVATGTDYGYTF	TRBV30	TRBJ1-2	once	TRBD1
TGTGCCAGCAGTCTGAGCGGGATGGGTGAGCAGTTCTTC	CASSLSGMGEQFF	TRBV6-5	TRBJ2-1	-	TRBD2